The present entry profiles one T cell receptor (beta chain) with its context. Antigen unknown. Amplification targeted TCR beta CDR3 regions from RNA transcripts. Initially, a first-round RT-PCR of the TCR CDR3 employed the HTBI primer set. Via MiXCR, TCRdb re-called the multiplex PCR reads, giving one row per CDR3 protein. The sample yields 600,000 to 650,000 distinct CDR3 sequences, around 15% seen once. This CDR3 is 15 amino acids long. V was clipped by 6 bases and J by 4 bases, with 18 bases between them. Per the germline V gene, CDR1 is MDHEN and CDR2 is SYDVKM. The sample originates from a study of T cells in Graves' hyperthyroidism and ophthalmopathy. Study-level background: At the time of initial diagnosis and before any treatment, peripheral blood was collected.

Study results and caveats: Ophthalmopathy was identified by the model a median about 6.8 months ahead of onset.

The source of this sequence is a woman in her 30s with Graves' hyperthyroidism. Sequencing was done on a sample of blood. The chain carries TRBV28 and TRBJ1-1, with D perhaps TRBD1 (5 bases). CDR3 sequence reads: CASSPPGPASTEAFF. The CDR3 DNA reads as TGTGCCAGCAGCCCCCCGGGGCCAGCGAGCACTGAAGCTTTCTTT.